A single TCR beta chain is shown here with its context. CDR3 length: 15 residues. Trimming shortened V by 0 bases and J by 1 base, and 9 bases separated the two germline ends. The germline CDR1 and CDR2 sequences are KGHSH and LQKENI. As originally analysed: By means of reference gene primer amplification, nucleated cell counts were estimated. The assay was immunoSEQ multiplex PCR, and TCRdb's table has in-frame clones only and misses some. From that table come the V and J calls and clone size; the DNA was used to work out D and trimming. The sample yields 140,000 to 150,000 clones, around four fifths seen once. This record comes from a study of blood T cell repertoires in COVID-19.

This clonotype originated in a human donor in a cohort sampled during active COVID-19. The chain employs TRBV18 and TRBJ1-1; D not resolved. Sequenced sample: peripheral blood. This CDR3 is CASSPPAAANTEAFF. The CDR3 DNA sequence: TGTGCCAGCTCACCACCGGCGGCAGCGAACACTGAAGCTTTCTTT.